This TCR beta chain originates from a study of tumor-infiltrating lymphocytes in primary liver carcinoma. A constant-region primer primed TCR beta cDNA synthesis from 500 ng of total RNA. Employing slightly modified ARM-PCR, three nested multiplex PCR rounds were run, and these gave rise to the TCR beta libraries. One entry per CDR3 protein, called by TCRdb with MiXCR from the multiplex PCR reads. This sample has 330,000 or so distinct CDR3 sequences, with about two thirds found just once. The source of the blood RNA was unsorted whole blood, and germline DNA was extracted as well. The sequence was collected from a man aged 35 to 55 with primary liver carcinoma and hepatitis B virus infection. Input material: peripheral blood.

CDR3 nucleotides: TGTGTCAGTAGCGCCAATCCCCCAGACTCGTCCGAGCAGTACTTC. Translation: CVSSANPPDSSEQYF. The chain carries TRBV11-2 and TRBJ2-7; D possibly corresponds to TRBD2 (5 bases). CDR1 and CDR2 from the germline V gene are SGHAT and FQNNGV. The CDR3 contains 15 residues.